These 23 T cell receptor beta chains originate from one sample sequenced in a study of response to subunit inactivated influenza vaccine. TCRdb re-analysed the RT-PCR reads in MiXCR, keeping a single row per CDR3 protein. The data show 650,000 to 850,000 distinct CDR3 sequences, approximately 15% seen once. The source material was PBMCs from blood, sampled 14 to 15 days before vaccination. The receptors here all came from a man over 45 who received an inactivated influenza vaccine.

The rearrangement uses TRBV19 and TRBJ2-7; 13 bases map to TRBD2. V dropped 4 bases and J dropped 5; count of bases not matched to a gene: 14. The CDR3 is 18 amino acids. CDR1 is LNHDA and CDR2 is SQIVND in the germline V gene (reference sequence). The CDR3 bases are TGTGCCAGTAGTACCGATCCACTACTAGCGGGAGGGGCCAACGAGCAGTACTTC. This codes for CASSTDPLLAGGANEQYF.

The rearrangement links TRBV20-1 to TRBJ2-7, with D maybe TRBD2 (7 bases). This CDR3 is built from 15 residues. The ends were cut back, 3 bases at V and 4 bases at J, with 19 bases in the middle. Germline assignment: CDR1 DFQATT and CDR2 SNEGSKA (reference sequence). CDR3 nucleotides: TGCAGTGCTAGTCCGCGGGGGCGAACTCGATACGAGCAGTACTTC. Amino acid sequence: CSASPRGRTRYEQYF.

In its sample, this clonotype was seen many times. This chain connects TRBV12-3 or TRBV12-4 to TRBJ2-1, with TRBD2 matching over 12 bases. CDR3 length: 15 residues. J was trimmed by 3 bases and V by 6 bases; bases with no gene match: 3. The CDR3 is CASSPLAGGYNEQFF. DNA of the CDR3: TGTGCCAGCAGCCCACTAGCGGGGGGCTACAATGAGCAGTTCTTC.

In its sample, this clonotype was seen a few times. This rearrangement joins TRBV28 to TRBJ2-5; D call uncertain. Trimming removed 10 bases at V and 3 bases at J, with 15 bases between. Germline CDR1 is MDHEN and CDR2 is SYDVKM. The CDR3 is made up of 13 amino acids. The CDR3 protein is CATGSISEETQYF. In DNA form, the CDR3 reads TGTGCCACCGGGTCTATTAGTGAAGAGACCCAGTACTTC.

The sample holds a few counts of this clonotype. The chain uses TRBV7-3 and TRBJ2-5; D is undetermined. Deletions cut 5 bases from V and 5 bases from J, with 21 bases between. CDR3 length equals 16 residues. Germline-derived CDR1 and CDR2 are SGHTA and FQGTGA. CDR3 in DNA: TGTGCCAGCAGCCAGGACGGATGGTCGACTGGGGAGACCCAGTACTTC. As protein: CASSQDGWSTGETQYF. Full variable domain (rest looked up from reference TRBV7-3 and TRBJ2-5): GAGVSQTPSNKVTEKGKYVELRCDPISGHTALYWYRQSLGQGPEFLIYFQGTGAADDSGLPNDRFFAVRPEGSVSTLKIQRTERGDSAVYLCASSQDGWSTGETQYFGPGTRLLVL.

In its sample, this clonotype was seen a few times. The chain links TRBV20-1 to TRBJ1-5, with 9 bases lining up with TRBD1. Germline CDR1 reads DFQATT; CDR2 reads SNEGSKA (reference sequence). The V and J ends lost 2 bases and 5 bases, in that order; junction bases with no gene match: 4. The CDR3 has 14 amino acids. CDR3 in amino acids: CSARHRGQDQPQHF. For the CDR3, the DNA is TGCAGTGCTAGACACAGGGGGCAGGATCAGCCCCAGCATTTT.

This clonotype came up many times. CDR3 region: CASTASGLGEQFF. DNA for the CDR3: TGTGCCAGCACTGCTAGCGGGCTAGGTGAGCAGTTCTTC. This chain joins TRBV5-6 and TRBJ2-1; 8 nucleotides align to TRBD2. Per germline, CDR1 SGHDT and CDR2 YYEEEE. Trimming took 6 bases from V and 9 from J; bases not matched to a gene: 8. The CDR3 is 13 amino acids.

This chain links TRBV18 with TRBJ2-5; 8 bases are a match to TRBD2. Germline CDR1 KGHSH, CDR2 LQKENI. CDR3 length: 14 residues. The V and J ends lost 2 bases and 8 bases, in that order; junction bases with no gene match: 7. The CDR3 is CASSPIAGKETQYF. The CDR3 coding sequence is TGTGCCAGCTCACCAATAGCGGGGAAGGAAACCCAGTACTTC. Complete variable domain (other parts from reference TRBV18 and TRBJ2-5): NAGVMQNPRHLVRRRGQEARLRCSPMKGHSHVYWYRQLPEEGLKFMVYLQKENIIDESGMPKERFSAEFPKEGPSILRIQQVVRGDSAAYFCASSPIAGKETQYFGPGTRLLVL.

The sample holds many counts of this clonotype. The chain couples TRBV30 to TRBJ2-1; D possibly corresponds to TRBD1 (6 bases). V was shortened by 2 bases and J by 0 bases, with 8 bases between the two germline ends. The length of the CDR3 is 14 residues. CDR1 is GTSNPN and CDR2 is SVGIG in the germline V gene (reference sequence). CDR3 nucleotide sequence: TGTGCCTGGAGTAGAGGGGGCTCCTACAATGAGCAGTTCTTC. Residues: CAWSRGGSYNEQFF.

The table lists this clonotype with a few counts. CDR3 sequence: CASSLGQPNLGAYYEQYF. For the CDR3, the DNA is TGTGCCAGCAGCCTGGGACAGCCGAATCTCGGGGCCTACTACGAGCAGTACTTC. V and J are TRBV13 and TRBJ2-7, with 7 bases that match TRBD1. Trimming took 5 bases from V and 3 from J; bases not matched to a gene: 19. Germline V lookup: CDR1 PRHDT, CDR2 FYEKMQ (reference sequence). This CDR3 is 18 amino acids long.

This clonotype was detected ten times or more. V and J are TRBV5-6 and TRBJ2-5; possibly TRBD1 for D (6 bases). With 2 bases removed from V and 1 base from J, the gap between germline ends came to 12 bases. The CDR3 spans 15 residues. CDR1 and CDR2 from the germline V gene are SGHDT and YYEEEE. In DNA form, the CDR3 reads TGTGCCAGCAGCTTTCATCGACAGGCCCAAGAGACCCAGTACTTC. It translates to CASSFHRQAQETQYF.

The chain recombines TRBV20-1 with TRBJ1-4; 11 bases match TRBD1. J lost 5 bases, V lost 6 bases, and 8 bases had no gene match. CDR3 length: 15 residues. The germline gives CDR1 DFQATT, CDR2 SNEGSKA (reference sequence). CDR3 bases: TGCAGTGCACCGCGGACAGGGGGCGTCAATGAAAAACTGTTTTTT. Its protein is CSAPRTGGVNEKLFF.

The sample holds a few counts of this clonotype. V gene TRBV14 combines with J gene TRBJ2-5; 9 bases match TRBD2. J lost 6 bases, V lost 1 base, and 15 bases had no gene match. The CDR3 has 18 amino acids. Germline V gives CDR1 SGHDN, CDR2 FVKESK. CDR3 nucleotides: TGTGCCAGCAGCCAAGCGGCTAGCGGGAAAGGTTCGCGAAAGACCCAGTACTTC. Its protein product is CASSQAASGKGSRKTQYF.

The rearrangement links TRBV7-9 to TRBJ2-1; 14 nucleotides align to TRBD2. Germline loops: CDR1 SEHNR, CDR2 FQNEAQ (reference sequence). The CDR3 sequence is 17 residues long. The V and J ends lost 5 bases and 5 bases, in that order; junction bases with no gene match: 8. The CDR3 region has the DNA TGTGCCAGCAGCCATCCGGGACTAGCGGGGGTTAACAATGAGCAGTTCTTC. Protein product: CASSHPGLAGVNNEQFF.

The table lists this clonotype with a few counts. V gene TRBV7-2 combines with J gene TRBJ2-1, with no clear D. Germline CDR1 and CDR2: SGHTA and FQGNSA. The CDR3 totals 15 residues. The ends were cut back, 1 base at V and 3 bases at J, with 10 bases in the middle. The CDR3 DNA is TGTGCCAGCAGCTTAGTTCAGGTTCTCTACAATGAGCAGTTCTTC. It encodes CASSLVQVLYNEQFF.

Of note for this clonotype: Germline and junction disagree at one end, which may indicate a read error. The rearrangement links TRBV9 to TRBJ2-7, with unresolved D. The CDR3 is 15 amino acids. Germline CDR1 reads SGDLS; CDR2 reads YYNGEE. CDR3 DNA: TGTGCCACCAGCCCCTCCGCTTCGAGCTCCTACGAGCAGTACTTC. Its translation is CATSPSASSSYEQYF. Full variable domain (remainder filled in from reference TRBV9 and TRBJ2-7): DSGVTQTPKHLITATGQRVTLRCSPRSGDLSVYWYQQSLDQGLQFLIQYYNGEERAKGNILERFSAQQFPDLHSELNLSSLELGDSALYFCATSPSASSSYEQYFGPGTRLTVT.

This clonotype has just a few counts. This rearrangement joins TRBV6-1 to TRBJ1-5; 7 bases align to TRBD1. V was clipped by 6 bases and J by 0 bases; unmatched bases: 11. Germline CDR1 MNHNS, CDR2 SASEGT. This CDR3 region has 17 residues. The CDR3 loop is CASSPTRDSDSNQPQHF. The CDR3 DNA sequence: TGTGCCAGCAGCCCGACCCGGGACAGCGATAGCAATCAGCCCCAGCATTTT.

This clonotype was observed a few times. The chain links TRBV2 to TRBJ1-3; D uncertain. Trimming removed 3 bases at V and 0 bases at J, with 9 bases between. Germline V CDR1 and CDR2: SNHLY, FYNNEI. The CDR3 extends over 15 amino acids. The CDR3 sequence is CASSDQTYSGNTIYF. CDR3 nucleotides: TGTGCCAGCAGTGACCAGACATACTCTGGAAACACCATATATTTT.

This clonotype has only a few counts. The rearrangement joins TRBV13 to TRBJ2-7; D is perhaps TRBD2 (5 bases). Germline V gene sequence: CDR1 PRHDT, CDR2 FYEKMQ (reference sequence). The CDR3 extends over 18 amino acids. V dropped 1 base and J dropped 4 bases, with 23 bases sitting between them. DNA for the CDR3: TGTGCCAGCAGCTTAGTTACGGGGTCTCCTAATTCTAAGTACGAGCAGTACTTC. It translates to CASSLVTGSPNSKYEQYF.

This clonotype showed up just a few times. The CDR3 loop reads CASSSVGTGVEAFF. Here the CDR3 DNA reads TGTGCCAGCAGTTCGGTGGGTACGGGGGTTGAAGCTTTCTTT. This chain links TRBV12-3 or TRBV12-4 with TRBJ1-1, with D possibly TRBD1 on 5 matching bases. The CDR3 sequence is 14 residues long. V gave up 4 bases and J gave up 7 bases, with 16 bases separating them.

This chain links TRBV4-2 with TRBJ2-1; no clear D. The germline V and J ends were trimmed by 0 bases and 7 bases, with 10 bases remaining between them. CDR3 size: 14 residues. Germline CDR1 is LGHNA and CDR2 is YNFKEQ. CDR3 sequence reads: CASSQDFWRNEQFF. The DNA of the CDR3 is TGTGCCAGCAGCCAAGATTTCTGGCGGAATGAGCAGTTCTTC.

This clonotype was picked up many times. The V call is TRBV7-2, the J call TRBJ1-2; no clear D gene. From germline, CDR1 is SGHTA and CDR2 FQGNSA. V gave up 1 base and J gave up 5 bases, with 11 bases separating them. The CDR3 covers 14 residues. The CDR3 is CASSLERGLYGYTF. The CDR3 nucleotides are TGTGCCAGCAGCTTAGAACGGGGATTATATGGCTACACCTTC.

The genes are TRBV11-2 and TRBJ2-1; 10 nucleotides match TRBD2. Trimming at V came to 5 bases and at J to 0 bases, leaving 10 bases not matched to a gene. The CDR3 spans 18 residues. Germline V gene lookup returns CDR1 SGHAT and CDR2 FQNNGV. CDR3 protein: CASSRNSGGSSSYNEQFF. The CDR3, as DNA: TGTGCCAGCAGCAGAAATAGCGGGGGGTCCAGCTCCTACAATGAGCAGTTCTTC.